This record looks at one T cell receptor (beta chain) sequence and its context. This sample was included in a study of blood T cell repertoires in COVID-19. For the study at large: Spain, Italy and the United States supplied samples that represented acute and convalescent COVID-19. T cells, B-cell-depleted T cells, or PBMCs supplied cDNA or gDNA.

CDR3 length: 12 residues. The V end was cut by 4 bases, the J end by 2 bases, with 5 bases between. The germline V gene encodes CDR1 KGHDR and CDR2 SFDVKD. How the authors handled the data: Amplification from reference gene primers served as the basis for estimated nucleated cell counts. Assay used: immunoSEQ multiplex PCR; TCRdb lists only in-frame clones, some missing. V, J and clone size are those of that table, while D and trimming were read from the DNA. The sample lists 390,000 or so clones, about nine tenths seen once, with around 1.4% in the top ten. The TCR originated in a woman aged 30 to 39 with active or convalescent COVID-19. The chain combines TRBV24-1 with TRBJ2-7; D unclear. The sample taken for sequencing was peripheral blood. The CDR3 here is CATSDLTYEQYF. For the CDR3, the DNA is TGTGCCACCAGTGACCTTACCTACGAGCAGTACTTC.